Listed below are T cell receptor beta chains from one sample, sequenced in a study of blood T cell repertoires in COVID-19. Libraries were prepared by immunoSEQ multiplex PCR; TCRdb keeps only in-frame clonotypes and omits some of them. The sample includes over 150,000 clones, about 91% seen only once; the top ten take 3% to 4.5%. Sequencing was performed on peripheral blood. These receptors were obtained from a woman aged 60-70 years who had recovered from COVID-19. The CDR3 runs from the conserved cysteine through the conserved F or W. The order of the fields is clone size, V gene, J gene, D gene, CDR3 DNA, CDR3 protein. A D gene is named only where the DNA matches it firmly. Some rows mark clone size as missing; the rest say once, few, many or name a class of expanded clone.

>.|TRBV6-6|TRBJ2-7|TRBD1
TGTGCCAGCAGTCCCGGAGGACAGGGGGTTTCCTACGAGCAGTACTTC
CASSPGGQGVSYEQYF
>.|TRBV6-6|TRBJ2-7|.
TGTGCCAGCAGCCGAGACAGTTTCCCTAACTACGAGCAGTACTTC
CASSRDSFPNYEQYF
>.|TRBV11-2|TRBJ1-2|.
TGTGCCAGCAGCTTAAACGCCGGAGCTAACTATGGCTACACCTTC
CASSLNAGANYGYTF
>once|TRBV3-1/TRBV3-2|TRBJ1-6|.
TGTGCCAGCAGCCAACAGGGAGGCGACTCACCCCTCCACTTT
CASSQQGGDSPLHF
>.|TRBV5-1|TRBJ2-1|TRBD2
TGCGCCAGCGCGGGGGGAGGCGGCTCCTACAATGAGCAGTTCTTC
CASAGGGGSYNEQFF
>.|TRBV6-4|TRBJ2-6|TRBD1
TGTGCCAGCAGTGGGGGACAGGGAGGAACCTCTGGGGCCAACGTCCTGACTTTC
CASSGGQGGTSGANVLTF
>.|TRBV19|TRBJ1-2|.
TGTGCCAGTAGTATGCTACAGGTCGGCTACACCTTC
CASSMLQVGYTF
>.|TRBV14|TRBJ2-1|TRBD1
TGTGCCAGCAGCCAAGATCTGGTGATAGACAGGGGGCTACCAAAGCAGTTCTTC
CASSQDLVIDRGLPKQFF
>.|TRBV30|TRBJ1-6|TRBD1
TGTGCCTGGAGCCAACAGGGGGCCGGGTCACCCCTCCACTTT
CAWSQQGAGSPLHF
>.|TRBV19|TRBJ2-5|TRBD1
TGTGCCAGTAGTACTGGGACAGGGCGGGGAGAGACCCAGTACTTC
CASSTGTGRGETQYF
>.|TRBV10-3|TRBJ1-1|.
TGTGCCGCCGGAGGCAAGCTGAACACTGAAGCTTTCTTT
CAAGGKLNTEAFF
>.|TRBV6-2/TRBV6-3|TRBJ2-2|TRBD1
TGTGCCAGCAGTCAGGGGGCCGGGGAGCTGTTTTTT
CASSQGAGELFF
>.|TRBV5-4|TRBJ1-2|TRBD1
TGTGCCAGCAGCTTTGAGACAGGGAGGCAAAGTGGCTACACCTTC
CASSFETGRQSGYTF
>.|TRBV25-1|TRBJ1-4|.
TGTGCCAGCAGTCCTTTCGCAGGAATTAATGAAAAACTGTTTTTT
CASSPFAGINEKLFF